Following are 12 T cell receptor beta chains from one sample sequenced in a study of blood T cell repertoires in COVID-19. Here immunoSEQ multiplex PCR was the method, and the copy in TCRdb shows in-frame clones only, minus some. The profile shows about 210,000 clones, about 86% of them singletons. The sequenced sample consisted of PBMCs or T cells enriched from blood (not recorded which). These receptors all stem from a woman aged 25 to 39 who had been exposed to COVID-19.

The J gene is TRBJ1-1, the V gene TRBV27; D is perhaps TRBD1 (5 bases). In germline, CDR1 is MNHEY, CDR2 SMNVEV (reference sequence). This CDR3 spans 17 amino acids. With 5 bases removed from V and 1 base from J, the gap between germline ends came to 20 bases. The CDR3 is CASSTKGGHAGNTEAFF. The CDR3 DNA is TGTGCCAGCAGTACTAAGGGAGGACATGCGGGGAACACTGAAGCTTTCTTT.

The rearrangement uses TRBV5-1 and TRBJ1-1; a weak D match, TRBD1 (5 bases). The germline CDR1 and CDR2 sequences are SGHRS and YFSETQ. V lost 0 bases to trimming and J lost 5 bases, with 14 bases between them. This CDR3 is built from 15 residues. In DNA, the CDR3 is TGCGCCAGCAGCTTGGAACCGGGGAGGGGTACTGAAGCTTTCTTT. Residues: CASSLEPGRGTEAFF.

The chain couples TRBV2 to TRBJ2-3, with TRBD2 identical over 10 bases. The CDR3 has 15 residues. The V segment lost 4 bases and the J segment 2 bases; nucleotides outside the gene matches: 3. In germline, CDR1 is SNHLY, CDR2 FYNNEI. The CDR3: CASSVTSGYTDTQYF. The CDR3 region has the DNA TGTGCCAGCAGTGTGACTAGCGGGTACACAGATACGCAGTATTTT.

The J gene is TRBJ1-3, the V gene TRBV2, with 10 bases lining up with TRBD1. CDR3 size: 15 residues. Germline V gene data show CDR1 as SNHLY and CDR2 as FYNNEI. The junction had 6 bases not matched to a gene; V was cut back by 6 bases and J by 4 bases. CDR3 residues: CASSRGTGVGNTIYF. Written as DNA, the CDR3 is TGTGCCAGCAGCCGCGGGACAGGGGTCGGAAACACCATATATTTT.

The rearrangement links TRBV28 to TRBJ2-1; 11 positions match TRBD2. V lost 2 bases to trimming and J lost 3 bases; unmatched junction nucleotides: 6. This CDR3 is built from 17 residues. The V gene's germline CDR1 is MDHEN and CDR2 SYDVKM. The DNA for the CDR3 is TGTGCCAGCAGTTTACTTAGCGGGGGGGCCGGCTACAATGAGCAGTTCTTC. This translates into CASSLLSGGAGYNEQFF.

Notes on this clone: In the same sample, other DNA sequences code for this CDR3. The chain couples TRBV5-1 to TRBJ1-2; 8 positions agree with TRBD1. In germline, CDR1 is SGHRS, CDR2 YFSETQ. This CDR3 region has 13 residues. J was trimmed by 8 bases and V by 0 bases; bases with no gene match: 3. CDR3 nucleotides: TGCGCCAGCAGCTTGGGACAGGGGAGCGGCTACACCTTC. It yields the protein CASSLGQGSGYTF.

This clone showed up just once. The rearrangement links TRBV5-4 to TRBJ1-2; 9 nucleotides match TRBD1. V shed 4 bases and J 4 bases; nucleotides not matched to a gene: 14. This CDR3 contains 17 residues. Per germline, CDR1 SGHNT and CDR2 YYREEE (reference sequence). The CDR3: CASSTGQGLLEGYGYTF. CDR3 sequence (DNA): TGTGCCAGCAGCACCGGACAGGGGCTCCTTGAGGGCTATGGCTACACCTTC.

This chain uses TRBV19 with TRBJ1-6; a possible D gene is TRBD1 (5 bases). CDR1 is LNHDA and CDR2 is SQIVND in the germline V gene (reference sequence). Deletions cut 6 bases from V and 3 bases from J, with 6 bases between. This CDR3 region has 13 residues. The CDR3 DNA reads TGTGCCAGTAGCCAGGGCTATAATTCACCCCTCCACTTT. Translating gives CASSQGYNSPLHF.

The chain combines TRBV2 with TRBJ1-2; 9 nucleotides line up with TRBD1. With 7 bases clipped from V and 5 bases from J, the junction kept 8 bases outside the gene matches. The CDR3 is 14 residues long. Germline V gene sequence: CDR1 SNHLY, CDR2 FYNNEI. CDR3 DNA sequence: TGTGCCAGCATAGGACAGGGGAGAGAATATGGCTACACCTTC. Its protein is CASIGQGREYGYTF. The full variable domain, rest sourced from reference TRBV2 and TRBJ1-2, is EPEVTQTPSHQVTQMGQEVILRCVPISNHLYFYWYRQILGQKVEFLVSFYNNEISEKSEIFDDQFSVERPDGSNFTLKIRSTKLEDSAMYFCASIGQGREYGYTFGSGTRLTVV.

This chain links TRBV6-6 with TRBJ2-2; D gene uncertain. Between the trimmed V and J ends, which lost 0 bases and 1 base, there was a span of 6 bases. Looked up from germline, CDR1 is MNHNY and CDR2 is SVGAGI (reference sequence). CDR3 length: 15 residues. In DNA form, the CDR3 reads TGTGCCAGCAGTTACTCGTCCCTGAACACCGGGGAGCTGTTTTTT. It codes for CASSYSSLNTGELFF.

The V gene is TRBV29-1, the J gene TRBJ2-3; tentatively, D is TRBD2 (5 bases). V was pared by 4 bases and J by 2 bases, with 10 bases between. Germline loops: CDR1 SQVTM, CDR2 ANQGSEA. The CDR3 is made up of 13 amino acids. The CDR3 loop reads CSVAGLNTDTQYF. The CDR3 DNA is TGCAGCGTTGCGGGGTTAAACACAGATACGCAGTATTTT.

The genes are TRBV27 and TRBJ1-5; the match to TRBD1 covers 8 bases. The junction had 5 bases not matched to a gene; V was cut back by 5 bases and J by 5 bases. The germline V gene has CDR1 MNHEY and CDR2 SMNVEV (reference sequence). The CDR3 sequence is 14 residues long. In nucleotides, the CDR3 is TGTGCCAGCAGTCCCGACAGGGGAGATCAGCCCCAGCATTTT. It translates to CASSPDRGDQPQHF.